The rows below give T cell receptor beta chains drawn from one sample of a study of blood T cell repertoires in COVID-19. TCRdb's table, derived via immunoSEQ multiplex PCR, lists solely in-frame clones and lacks some. Among roughly 400,000 clones listed, approximately 90% were seen once. Sequenced input: PBMCs or T cells enriched from blood (not recorded which). The origin of the receptors is a woman between 35 and 50 years old who had been exposed to COVID-19. Both conserved end residues are part of each CDR3. The D gene is left open where the match is weak. Expanded clones are given a class, and other clones once, few, many or no size at all.

v_gene: TRBV7-3; j_gene: TRBJ2-2; abundance: -; d_gene: -; len: 14; CDR3aa: CASSLTGESGELFF; CDR3nt: TGTGCCAGCAGCTTAACTGGGGAGTCCGGGGAGCTGTTTTTT
v_gene: TRBV29-1; j_gene: TRBJ1-1; abundance: -; d_gene: -; len: 13; CDR3aa: CSVSEQTNTEAFF; CDR3nt: TGCAGCGTTTCGGAACAGACGAACACTGAAGCTTTCTTT
v_gene: TRBV24-1; j_gene: TRBJ2-7; abundance: -; d_gene: TRBD1; len: 15; CDR3aa: CATSDTGTGRYEQYF; CDR3nt: TGTGCCACCAGTGATACCGGGACAGGCAGGTACGAGCAGTACTTC
v_gene: TRBV30; j_gene: TRBJ2-2; abundance: -; d_gene: TRBD2; len: 14; CDR3aa: CASQAGLNTGELFF; CDR3nt: TGTGCCAGTCAAGCGGGGCTGAACACCGGGGAGCTGTTTTTT
v_gene: TRBV10-3; j_gene: TRBJ1-2; abundance: -; d_gene: TRBD1; len: 15; CDR3aa: CAISAGTATNYGYTF; CDR3nt: TGTGCCATCAGTGCCGGGACAGCCACTAACTATGGCTACACCTTC
v_gene: TRBV7-2; j_gene: TRBJ2-3; abundance: once; d_gene: TRBD1; len: 14; CDR3aa: CASSPRTGPDTQYF; CDR3nt: TGTGCCAGCAGCCCGCGGACAGGGCCAGATACGCAGTATTTT
v_gene: TRBV12-5; j_gene: TRBJ1-1; abundance: -; d_gene: TRBD1; len: 15; CDR3aa: CASGSTDRGNTEAFF; CDR3nt: TGTGCTAGTGGTTCGACGGACAGGGGAAACACTGAAGCTTTCTTT
v_gene: TRBV30; j_gene: TRBJ2-7; abundance: once; d_gene: TRBD1; len: 14; CDR3aa: CAWSEGQGAYEQYF; CDR3nt: TGTGCCTGGAGTGAGGGACAGGGAGCCTACGAGCAGTACTTC
v_gene: TRBV27; j_gene: TRBJ1-2; abundance: -; d_gene: TRBD1; len: 14; CDR3aa: CASSPTGAMFGYTF; CDR3nt: TGTGCCAGCAGTCCCACAGGGGCGATGTTTGGCTACACCTTC
v_gene: TRBV5-6; j_gene: TRBJ1-6; abundance: -; d_gene: TRBD1; len: 15; CDR3aa: CASSLRTGWNSPLHF; CDR3nt: TGTGCCAGCAGCCTTCGGACAGGGTGGAATTCACCCCTCCACTTT
v_gene: TRBV28; j_gene: TRBJ1-2; abundance: -; d_gene: -; len: 16; CDR3aa: CASSLGLGGANYGYTF; CDR3nt: TGTGCCAGCAGTTTAGGATTGGGAGGGGCTAACTATGGCTACACCTTC
v_gene: TRBV18; j_gene: TRBJ1-5; abundance: -; d_gene: -; len: 15; CDR3aa: CASSWYTTKSQPQHF; CDR3nt: TGTGCCAGCTCATGGTATACGACAAAAAGTCAGCCCCAGCATTTT
v_gene: TRBV30; j_gene: TRBJ1-1; abundance: -; d_gene: -; len: 16; CDR3aa: CACFRQVGQGNTEAFF; CDR3nt: TGTGCCTGCTTTAGACAGGTTGGCCAGGGGAACACTGAAGCTTTCTTT
v_gene: TRBV11-3; j_gene: TRBJ1-3; abundance: -; d_gene: TRBD1; len: 20; CDR3aa: CASSSRHKGGQGVSGNTIYF; CDR3nt: TGTGCCAGCAGCTCTAGGCACAAGGGGGGACAGGGTGTGTCTGGAAACACCATATATTTT
v_gene: TRBV19; j_gene: TRBJ2-7; abundance: -; d_gene: TRBD1; len: 14; CDR3aa: CASSRTGASYEQYF; CDR3nt: TGTGCCAGTAGTAGGACAGGGGCGTCCTACGAGCAGTACTTC
v_gene: TRBV19; j_gene: TRBJ1-3; abundance: -; d_gene: -; len: 13; CDR3aa: CASINFSGNTIYF; CDR3nt: TGTGCCAGTATCAATTTCTCTGGAAACACCATATATTTT
v_gene: TRBV7-6; j_gene: TRBJ1-1; abundance: -; d_gene: TRBD1; len: 15; CDR3aa: CASSSNGGGDTEAFF; CDR3nt: TGTGCCAGCAGTTCTAATGGAGGGGGCGACACTGAAGCTTTCTTT
v_gene: TRBV21-1; j_gene: TRBJ2-7; abundance: -; d_gene: -; len: 18; CDR3aa: CASSKIARGRPIDYEQYF; CDR3nt: TGTGCCAGCAGCAAAATTGCCAGGGGGCGCCCCATCGACTACGAGCAGTACTTC
v_gene: TRBV16; j_gene: TRBJ1-6; abundance: -; d_gene: TRBD1; len: 14; CDR3aa: CASSQADRDSPLHF; CDR3nt: TGTGCCAGCAGCCAAGCGGACAGGGATTCACCCCTCCACTTT
v_gene: TRBV10-2; j_gene: TRBJ1-2; abundance: -; d_gene: TRBD1; len: 13; CDR3aa: CASSPGQSYGYTF; CDR3nt: TGCGCCAGCAGTCCGGGACAGAGTTATGGCTACACCTTC